The clone carrying this T cell receptor beta chain has ten or more counts. Antigen: not known. Amplified regions were TCR beta CDR3 sequences from RNA transcripts. In the first-round RT-PCR of the TCR CDR3, the HTBI primer set was used. Using its own MiXCR run on the multiplex PCR reads, TCRdb lists one record per CDR3 protein. The table records under 350,000 distinct CDR3 sequences, roughly 20% of them present only once. The data were taken from a study of T cells in Graves' hyperthyroidism and ophthalmopathy. About the research overall: Upon initial diagnosis and before any treatment, peripheral blood was collected.

The V segment lost 2 bases and the J segment 4 bases; nucleotides outside the gene matches: 1. Per the germline V gene, CDR1 is SGHDT and CDR2 is YYEEEE. This CDR3 spans 14 amino acids. Diagnoses were made from clinical symptoms, serum measures (thyroxine and TRAb), thyroid ultrasound and orbital computed tomography. Notes on the study in general: Ophthalmopathy and stable hyperthyroidism were told apart by a 13 V-J model.

V usage is TRBV5-6 and J usage is TRBJ1-1, with 11 bases lining up with TRBD1. The sequenced sample consisted of blood. The clonotype comes from a woman between 50 and 59 years old with Graves' hyperthyroidism. As DNA, the CDR3 is TGTGCCAGCAGCTTCGGGACAGGGGGCACTGAAGCTTTCTTT. This encodes CASSFGTGGTEAFF.